This is a list of T cell receptor beta chains from one sample in a study of blood T cell repertoires in COVID-19. Clones were read by immunoSEQ multiplex PCR, and TCRdb kept only the in-frame ones, dropping some. The table records 300,000 to 350,000 clones, roughly 88% of them present only once. The sample was PBMCs or T cells enriched from blood (not recorded which). These receptors were collected from a man aged 30 to 45 who had recovered from COVID-19. CDR3s include the opening cysteine and the closing phenylalanine or tryptophan. A D gene is named only where the DNA matches it firmly. Size tells how often a clone was seen (once, few, many) or the class of an expanded clone, and some rows leave it out.

len: 17
j_gene: TRBJ1-5
abundance: NA
v_gene: TRBV2
d_gene: NA
CDR3nt: TGTGCCAGCAGTGAAGCCGGCCAGGGTGTGGACAATCAGCCCCAGCATTTT
CDR3aa: CASSEAGQGVDNQPQHF

len: 16
j_gene: TRBJ2-2
abundance: NA
v_gene: TRBV9
d_gene: TRBD1
CDR3nt: TGTGCCAGCAGCGCCCTCCAGGGGGCATACACCGGGGAGCTGTTTTTT
CDR3aa: CASSALQGAYTGELFF

len: 20
j_gene: TRBJ2-1
abundance: NA
v_gene: TRBV15
d_gene: TRBD2
CDR3nt: TGTGCCACCAGCAGAGATTGGGTTTTCAGGCGGGGGAGCTCCTACAATGAGCAGTTCTTC
CDR3aa: CATSRDWVFRRGSSYNEQFF

len: 14
j_gene: TRBJ1-2
abundance: NA
v_gene: TRBV10-1
d_gene: TRBD1
CDR3nt: TGCGCCAGCAGCACGGGACAGACCTATCAAGGCTACACCTTC
CDR3aa: CASSTGQTYQGYTF

len: 15
j_gene: TRBJ1-2
abundance: NA
v_gene: TRBV2
d_gene: TRBD1
CDR3nt: TGTGCCAGCATCCCTAATTCGGGGACAGGGGCTGGCTACACCTTC
CDR3aa: CASIPNSGTGAGYTF

len: 13
j_gene: TRBJ2-7
abundance: NA
v_gene: TRBV2
d_gene: NA
CDR3nt: TGTGCCAGCAGTGGAAGACAGGGAGGCGAGCAGTACTTC
CDR3aa: CASSGRQGGEQYF

len: 16
j_gene: TRBJ1-3
abundance: few
v_gene: TRBV5-1
d_gene: TRBD1
CDR3nt: TGCGCCAGCAGCTTGGGGGACAGGGGGCAAGGAAACACCATATATTTT
CDR3aa: CASSLGDRGQGNTIYF

len: 12
j_gene: TRBJ2-7
abundance: NA
v_gene: TRBV19
d_gene: NA
CDR3nt: TGTGCCAGTAGCAGGAACTCCTACGAGCAGTACTTC
CDR3aa: CASSRNSYEQYF

len: 16
j_gene: TRBJ1-2
abundance: NA
v_gene: TRBV28
d_gene: TRBD1
CDR3nt: TGTGCCAGCAGTTTATCCGGGACAGTCCTAAACTATGGCTACACCTTC
CDR3aa: CASSLSGTVLNYGYTF

len: 15
j_gene: TRBJ1-3
abundance: NA
v_gene: TRBV2
d_gene: NA
CDR3nt: TGTGCCAGCAGTGAAGCACGGTCCTCTGGAAACACCATATATTTT
CDR3aa: CASSEARSSGNTIYF

len: 14
j_gene: TRBJ1-1
abundance: NA
v_gene: TRBV24-1
d_gene: NA
CDR3nt: TGTGCCACCAGTGATGGTAGGGAGTGGGCTGAAGCTTTCTTT
CDR3aa: CATSDGREWAEAFF

len: 12
j_gene: TRBJ1-1
abundance: few
v_gene: TRBV5-1
d_gene: TRBD1
CDR3nt: TGCGCCAGCAGCTGGCGGGACAGTGAAGCTTTCTTT
CDR3aa: CASSWRDSEAFF

len: 12
j_gene: TRBJ2-3
abundance: NA
v_gene: TRBV30
d_gene: TRBD2
CDR3nt: TGTGCCTGGAGTTCCGCAGCGGGGTGGCAGTATTTT
CDR3aa: CAWSSAAGWQYF

len: 14
j_gene: TRBJ1-2
abundance: NA
v_gene: TRBV7-9
d_gene: TRBD1
CDR3nt: TGTGCCAGCAGCTTAGCCGGGACAGGGACGAGCTACACCTTC
CDR3aa: CASSLAGTGTSYTF

len: 13
j_gene: TRBJ1-2
abundance: NA
v_gene: TRBV14
d_gene: NA
CDR3nt: TGTGCCAGCAGCTATAACCAGGGGTATGGCTACACCTTC
CDR3aa: CASSYNQGYGYTF

len: 15
j_gene: TRBJ2-7
abundance: NA
v_gene: TRBV19
d_gene: NA
CDR3nt: TGTGCCAGTAGTATAGGCACAGGGACGGCTCGCGAGCAGTACTTC
CDR3aa: CASSIGTGTAREQYF